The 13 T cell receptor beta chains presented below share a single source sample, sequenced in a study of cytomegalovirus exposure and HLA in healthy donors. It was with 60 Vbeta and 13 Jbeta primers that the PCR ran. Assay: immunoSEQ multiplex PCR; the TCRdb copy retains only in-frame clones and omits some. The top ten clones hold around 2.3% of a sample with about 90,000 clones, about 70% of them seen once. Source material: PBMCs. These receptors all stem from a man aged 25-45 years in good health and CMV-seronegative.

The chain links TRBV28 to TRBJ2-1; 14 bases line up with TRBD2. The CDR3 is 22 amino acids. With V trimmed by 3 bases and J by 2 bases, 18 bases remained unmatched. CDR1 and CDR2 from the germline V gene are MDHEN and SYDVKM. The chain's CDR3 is CASSFGQGRGTSGSRAYNEQFF. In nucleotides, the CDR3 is TGTGCCAGCAGTTTCGGGCAGGGGAGGGGGACTAGCGGGAGTCGGGCCTACAATGAGCAGTTCTTC.

The CDR3 DNA follows: TGTGCCAGCGGCCAGGGACTCTACAATGAGCAGTTCTTC. It codes for CASGQGLYNEQFF. The chain joins TRBV28 to TRBJ2-1, with D tentatively TRBD2 (6 bases). CDR1 is MDHEN, CDR2 SYDVKM, per germline. V gave up 8 bases and J gave up 3 bases, with 11 bases separating them. The CDR3 runs to 13 residues.

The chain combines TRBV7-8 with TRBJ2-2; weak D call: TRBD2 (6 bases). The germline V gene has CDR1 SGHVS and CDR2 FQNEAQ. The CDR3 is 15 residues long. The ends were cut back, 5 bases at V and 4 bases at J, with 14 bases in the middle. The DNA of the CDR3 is TGTGCCAGCAGCCCTGATGGAGGGTTCACCGGGGAGCTGTTTTTT. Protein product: CASSPDGGFTGELFF.

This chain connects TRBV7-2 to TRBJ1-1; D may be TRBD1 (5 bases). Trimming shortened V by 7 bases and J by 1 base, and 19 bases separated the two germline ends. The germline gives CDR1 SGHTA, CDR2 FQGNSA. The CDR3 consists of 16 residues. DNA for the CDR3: TGTGCCAGCACCGTGACCGGGGGACTCCAGAACACTGAAGCTTTCTTT. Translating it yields CASTVTGGLQNTEAFF.

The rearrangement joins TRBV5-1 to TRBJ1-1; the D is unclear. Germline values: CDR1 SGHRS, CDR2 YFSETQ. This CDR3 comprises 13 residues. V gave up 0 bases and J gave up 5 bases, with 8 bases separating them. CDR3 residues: CASSLEWRTEAFF. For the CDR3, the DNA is TGCGCCAGCAGCTTGGAGTGGCGGACTGAAGCTTTCTTT.

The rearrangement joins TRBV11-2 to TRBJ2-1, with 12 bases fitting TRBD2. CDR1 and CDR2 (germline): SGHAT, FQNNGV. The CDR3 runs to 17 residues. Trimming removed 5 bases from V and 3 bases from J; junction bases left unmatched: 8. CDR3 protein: CASSPLTLAGGYNEQFF. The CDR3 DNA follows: TGTGCCAGCAGCCCCCTGACACTAGCGGGAGGCTACAATGAGCAGTTCTTC.

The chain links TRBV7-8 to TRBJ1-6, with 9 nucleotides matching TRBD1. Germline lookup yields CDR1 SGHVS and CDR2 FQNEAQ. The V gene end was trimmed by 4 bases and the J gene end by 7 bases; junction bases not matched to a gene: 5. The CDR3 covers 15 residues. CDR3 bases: TGTGCCAGCAGCTCACAGGGGGCCGCAAATTCACCCCTCCACTTT. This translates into CASSSQGAANSPLHF.

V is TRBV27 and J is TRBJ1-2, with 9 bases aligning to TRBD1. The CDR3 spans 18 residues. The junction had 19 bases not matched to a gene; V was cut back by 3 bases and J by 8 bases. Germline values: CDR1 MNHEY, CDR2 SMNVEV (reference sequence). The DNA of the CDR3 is TGTGCCAGCAGTTTTCGGATGAATTTCTTACAGGGGGCAGCCGGCTACACCTTC. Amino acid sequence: CASSFRMNFLQGAAGYTF.

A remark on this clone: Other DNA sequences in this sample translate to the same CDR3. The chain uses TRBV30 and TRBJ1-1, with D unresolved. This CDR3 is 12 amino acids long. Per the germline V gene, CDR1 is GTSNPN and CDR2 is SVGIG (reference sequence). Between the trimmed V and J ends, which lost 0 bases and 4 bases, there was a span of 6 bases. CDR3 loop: CAWSVRGTEAFF. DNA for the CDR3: TGTGCCTGGAGTGTACGGGGCACTGAAGCTTTCTTT.

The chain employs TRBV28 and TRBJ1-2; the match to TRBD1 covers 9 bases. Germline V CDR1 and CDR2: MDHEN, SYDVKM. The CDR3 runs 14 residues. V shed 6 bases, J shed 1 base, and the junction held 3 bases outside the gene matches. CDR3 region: CASRRTGVNYGYTF. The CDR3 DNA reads TGTGCCAGCAGACGGACAGGGGTTAACTATGGCTACACCTTC.

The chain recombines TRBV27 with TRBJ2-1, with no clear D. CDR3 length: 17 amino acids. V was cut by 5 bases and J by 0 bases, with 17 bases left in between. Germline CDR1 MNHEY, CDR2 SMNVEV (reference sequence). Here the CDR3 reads CASSPPPTPSSYNEQFF. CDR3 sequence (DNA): TGTGCCAGCAGTCCCCCCCCCACTCCCTCCTCCTACAATGAGCAGTTCTTC.

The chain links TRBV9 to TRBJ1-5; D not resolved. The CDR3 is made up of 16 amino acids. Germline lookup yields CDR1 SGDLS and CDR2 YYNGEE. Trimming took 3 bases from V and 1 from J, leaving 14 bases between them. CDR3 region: CASSGRGFLSNQPQHF. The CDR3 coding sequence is TGTGCCAGCAGCGGTCGAGGTTTTTTGAGCAATCAGCCCCAGCATTTT.

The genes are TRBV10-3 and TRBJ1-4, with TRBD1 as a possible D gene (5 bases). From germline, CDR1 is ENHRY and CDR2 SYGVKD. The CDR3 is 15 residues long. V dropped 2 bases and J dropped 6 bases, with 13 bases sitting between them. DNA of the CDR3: TGTGCCATCAGTGAGAGGGCAGGGTCGTATGAAAAACTGTTTTTT. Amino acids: CAISERAGSYEKLFF.